Listed below are T cell receptor beta chains from one sample, sequenced in a study of CD8 T cells in ankylosing spondylitis. MiXCR, applied by TCRdb to the 5' RACE reads, yields one record per CDR3 protein. The data hold some 300,000 distinct CDR3 sequences, with around 20% observed a single time. Sequences were obtained from blood, either unsorted or a sorted T cell fraction (not recorded which). The receptor source for this set is a female donor with ankylosing spondylitis or in good health (not recorded which). CDR3s include the opening cysteine and the closing phenylalanine or tryptophan. The order of the fields is J gene, V gene, D gene, clone size, CDR3 protein, CDR3 DNA. D genes are given only for firm matches. Rows give clone size only sometimes, using once, few, many, or a class for an expanded clone.

TRBJ1-2 | TRBV4-1 | . | . | CASSQELQGSGYGYTF | TGCGCAAGCAGCCAAGAGCTTCAGGGCTCGGGGTATGGCTACACCTTC
TRBJ1-1 | TRBV18 | . | . | CASRGSHTEAFF | TGTGCCTCCCGGGGGTCCCACACTGAAGCTTTCTTT
TRBJ2-5 | TRBV4-2 | TRBD2 | . | CASSLRTSPLQETQYF | TGTGCCAGCAGCCTCAGGACTAGCCCACTCCAAGAGACCCAGTACTTC
TRBJ1-3 | TRBV7-2 | . | . | CASSLYGESGNTIYF | TGTGCCAGCAGCTTGTATGGAGAATCTGGAAACACCATATATTTT
TRBJ2-3 | TRBV29-1 | . | few | CSAGTSNTDTQYF | TGCAGCGCTGGGACGAGTAACACAGATACGCAGTATTTT
TRBJ1-1 | TRBV5-5 | TRBD1 | few | CASSLEGGYTEAFF | TGTGCCAGCAGCTTGGAAGGGGGCTACACTGAAGCTTTCTTT
TRBJ1-5 | TRBV7-2 | TRBD1 | . | CASSLMGQGAPQPQHF | TGTGCCAGCAGCTTAATGGGACAGGGGGCTCCACAGCCCCAGCATTTT
TRBJ1-2 | TRBV4-1 | . | . | CASSQPATGHLKRNYGYTF | TGCGCCAGCAGCCAACCAGCGACAGGACACCTCAAGAGAAACTATGGCTACACCTTC
TRBJ2-7 | TRBV11-2 | . | few | CASSLRGRVLSSYEQYF | TGTGCCAGCAGCTTACGTGGTAGGGTTTTAAGCTCCTACGAGCAGTACTTC
TRBJ2-1 | TRBV4-3 | . | few | CASSQDLVTVRNEQFF | TGCGCCAGCAGCCAAGATCTCGTGACTGTAAGGAATGAGCAGTTCTTC
TRBJ2-6 | TRBV7-8 | . | few | CASSLGGRGRSGANVLTF | TGTGCCAGCAGCTTAGGAGGGCGGGGCCGCTCTGGGGCCAACGTCCTGACTTTC
TRBJ2-5 | TRBV20-1 | . | few | CSARSPSGVGETQYF | TGCAGTGCTAGAAGTCCGTCCGGGGTAGGGGAGACCCAGTACTTC
TRBJ2-3 | TRBV20-1 | . | . | CSARALSGLDTQYF | TGCAGTGCTAGAGCTCTCAGTGGGCTAGATACGCAGTATTTT
TRBJ2-3 | TRBV7-8 | TRBD2 | few | CASSLTGGVDTQYF | TGTGCCAGCAGCTTAACGGGAGGGGTAGATACGCAGTATTTT
TRBJ2-1 | TRBV3-1 | TRBD2 | few | CASSQDLLALREQFF | TGTGCCAGCAGCCAAGATCTACTAGCGTTAAGGGAGCAGTTCTTC
TRBJ2-3 | TRBV12-3/TRBV12-4 | . | . | CASSASSTDTQYF | TGTGCCAGCAGCGCCTCTAGCACAGATACGCAGTATTTT
TRBJ1-4 | TRBV12-3/TRBV12-4 | TRBD1 | few | CASSLGQANEKLFF | TGTGCCAGCAGTTTGGGACAGGCTAATGAAAAACTGTTTTTT
TRBJ1-1 | TRBV6-2/TRBV6-3 | . | few | CASGRMNTEAFF | TGTGCCAGCGGCAGGATGAACACTGAAGCTTTCTTT
TRBJ1-1 | TRBV20-1 | . | few | CSAPIVGNTEAFF | TGCAGTGCTCCCATAGTCGGCAACACTGAAGCTTTCTTT
TRBJ1-2 | TRBV6-1 | TRBD1 | few | CASTTGGYYGYTF | TGTGCCAGCACGACAGGGGGGTACTATGGCTACACCTTC
TRBJ2-1 | TRBV2 | TRBD1 | . | CASSEGKARGIHEQFF | TGTGCCAGCAGTGAAGGGAAAGCCAGGGGGATCCATGAGCAGTTCTTC
TRBJ2-3 | TRBV29-1 | TRBD2 | . | CSVASPWGGRADTQYF | TGCAGCGTTGCTTCACCTTGGGGCGGGAGGGCAGATACGCAGTATTTT
TRBJ1-3 | TRBV7-6 | TRBD1 | . | CASSSTGVAGGNTIYF | TGTGCCAGCAGCTCGACAGGGGTGGCGGGTGGAAACACCATATATTTT
TRBJ2-7 | TRBV27 | . | . | CASSSRDGAYEQYF | TGTGCCAGCAGTTCCCGGGACGGTGCCTACGAGCAGTACTTC
TRBJ2-5 | TRBV10-1 | TRBD1 | . | CASSVGGTGGETQYF | TGCGCCAGCAGTGTCGGAGGGACAGGGGGAGAGACCCAGTACTTC
TRBJ1-1 | TRBV6-5 | TRBD1 | . | CASRTGYEAFF | TGTGCCAGCAGGACAGGGTATGAAGCTTTCTTT
TRBJ2-1 | TRBV14 | . | few | CASSQGLVRDNEQFF | TGTGCCAGCAGCCAAGGATTAGTGAGGGACAATGAGCAGTTCTTC
TRBJ1-1 | TRBV12-3/TRBV12-4 | TRBD1 | few | CASSPRTGGNTEAFF | TGTGCCAGCAGTCCCCGGACAGGGGGTAACACTGAAGCTTTCTTT
TRBJ2-5 | TRBV5-6 | . | few | CASSLGQIETQYF | TGTGCCAGCAGCTTGGGCCAGATAGAGACCCAGTACTTC
TRBJ2-1 | TRBV5-6 | . | . | CASTKTDNEQFF | TGTGCCAGCACAAAGACCGACAATGAGCAGTTCTTC
TRBJ2-1 | TRBV6-2/TRBV6-3 | . | few | CASSYPPGRDFLNEQFF | TGTGCCAGCAGTTACCCCCCTGGGCGGGACTTCCTGAATGAGCAGTTCTTC
TRBJ1-1 | TRBV10-3 | TRBD1 | few | CAIRGTGATEAFF | TGTGCCATCAGGGGGACAGGGGCCACTGAAGCTTTCTTT
TRBJ1-5 | TRBV7-9 | . | . | CASSLEGKGQPQHF | TGTGCCAGCAGCTTAGAGGGAAAAGGTCAGCCCCAGCATTTT
TRBJ1-2 | TRBV6-5 | . | . | CASSYGGSYSNYGYTF | TGTGCCAGCAGTTACGGGGGATCCTACTCTAACTATGGCTACACCTTC
TRBJ2-1 | TRBV6-5 | TRBD2 | few | CASSYESGRVKNEQFF | TGTGCCAGCAGTTACGAGAGCGGGAGGGTTAAGAATGAGCAGTTCTTC
TRBJ2-1 | TRBV7-2 | . | . | CASSLPPRGNEQFF | TGTGCCAGCAGCTTACCCCCACGGGGGAATGAGCAGTTCTTC
TRBJ1-5 | TRBV12-3/TRBV12-4 | . | many | CASTFGLSQPQHF | TGTGCCAGTACCTTTGGGTTAAGCCAGCCCCAGCATTTT
TRBJ2-1 | TRBV14 | TRBD2 | . | CASSRSTSGSRYNEQFF | TGTGCCAGCAGCCGGAGTACTAGCGGGAGTAGGTACAATGAGCAGTTCTTC
TRBJ2-7 | TRBV18 | . | few | CASSELFGMEQYF | TGTGCCAGCTCGGAACTTTTTGGGATGGAGCAGTACTTC
TRBJ1-1 | TRBV7-9 | . | few | CASSLGDRPWTEAFF | TGTGCCAGCAGCTTAGGCGACAGGCCTTGGACTGAAGCTTTCTTT
TRBJ1-2 | TRBV9 | . | few | CASSVSFGNYGYTF | TGTGCCAGCAGCGTATCGTTTGGGAACTATGGCTACACCTTC
TRBJ1-5 | TRBV6-5 | . | . | CASSPRNSNQPQHF | TGTGCCAGCAGTCCACGGAATAGCAATCAGCCCCAGCATTTT
TRBJ1-4 | TRBV11-2 | . | . | CASSSYATSKLFF | TGTGCCAGCAGCTCCTACGCCACAAGTAAACTGTTTTTT
TRBJ2-3 | TRBV11-3 | TRBD2 | once | CASSFGPSGNTQYF | TGTGCCAGCAGCTTTGGACCGAGCGGGAATACGCAGTATTTT
TRBJ1-6 | TRBV4-2 | . | few | CASSQLLKGRNNSPLHF | TGTGCCAGCAGCCAACTCCTCAAAGGGCGAAATAATTCACCCCTCCACTTT
TRBJ2-1 | TRBV9 | . | many | CASSVATWNEQFF | TGTGCCAGCAGCGTAGCTACGTGGAATGAGCAGTTCTTC
TRBJ2-2 | TRBV12-3/TRBV12-4 | . | many | CASSPQPQPEGELFF | TGTGCCAGCAGTCCCCAGCCCCAGCCGGAAGGGGAGCTGTTTTTT
TRBJ2-1 | TRBV23-1 | . | . | CASSQLSGSEQFF | TGCGCCAGCAGTCAATTGAGTGGTAGTGAGCAGTTCTTC
TRBJ1-2 | TRBV20-1 | . | few | CSVPQASNYGYTF | TGCAGTGTCCCACAGGCCTCGAACTATGGCTACACCTTC
TRBJ2-7 | TRBV2 | . | few | CASSDDIYEQYF | TGTGCCAGCAGCGATGATATATACGAGCAGTACTTC
TRBJ2-1 | TRBV10-3 | . | . | CAITSETFNEQFF | TGTGCCATCACCAGCGAGACGTTCAATGAGCAGTTCTTC